This record covers a single T cell receptor beta chain. No antigen is known for it. Pregnant or lactating patients and those with other autoimmune diseases or uncontrolled infections were excluded. This specimen comes from a study of Graves' ophthalmopathy and Graves' hyperthyroidism. Study information: The authors collected peripheral blood at initial diagnosis, before any treatment.

This CDR3 spans 16 amino acids. V was clipped by 0 bases and J by 0 bases, with 9 bases between them. The germline V gene has CDR1 MNHNS and CDR2 SASEGT. Transcripts of RNA were the source for amplifying TCR beta CDR3 regions. Investigators did first-round RT-PCR with HTBI primers, then second-round multiplex PCR. TCRdb redid the calling of the multiplex PCR reads with MiXCR, one entry per CDR3 protein. This table has a few hundred thousand distinct CDR3 sequences, around a sixth appearing once. Points from the study as a whole: A model built from 13 signatures distinguished ophthalmopathy from stable hyperthyroidism with 85% to 90% sensitivity and 81.08% specificity. The model predicted progression of ophthalmopathy with a sensitivity of about 70%, and its specificity was about 73%.

This TCR came from an adult man with Graves' ophthalmopathy. The sample was peripheral blood. V gene TRBV6-1 combines with J gene TRBJ1-5; no clear D. The CDR3 bases are TGTGCCAGCAGTGAAGCGTTCACAGTTAGCAATCAGCCCCAGCATTTT. Translated, it gives CASSEAFTVSNQPQHF.